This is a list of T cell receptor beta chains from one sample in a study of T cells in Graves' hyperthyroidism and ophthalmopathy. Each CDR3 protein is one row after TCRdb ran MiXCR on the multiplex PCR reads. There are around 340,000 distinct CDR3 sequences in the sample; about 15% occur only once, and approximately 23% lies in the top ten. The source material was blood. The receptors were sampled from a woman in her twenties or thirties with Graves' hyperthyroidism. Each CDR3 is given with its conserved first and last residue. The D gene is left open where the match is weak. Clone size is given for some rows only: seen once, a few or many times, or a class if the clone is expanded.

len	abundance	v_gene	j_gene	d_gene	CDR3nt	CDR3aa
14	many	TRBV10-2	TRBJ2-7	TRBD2	TGCGCCAGCAGTGTTGGGACTAGTATGTACGAGCAGTACTTC	CASSVGTSMYEQYF
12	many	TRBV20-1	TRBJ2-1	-	TGCAGTGCTAGACTTTCACCCGGCGAGCAGTTCTTC	CSARLSPGEQFF
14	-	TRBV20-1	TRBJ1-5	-	TGCAGTGCTAGAGAGTTATCTCGTGGTCAGCCCCAGCATTTT	CSARELSRGQPQHF
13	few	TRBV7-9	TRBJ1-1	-	TGTGCCAGCAGCGGGTTAACTAACACTGAAGCTTTCTTT	CASSGLTNTEAFF
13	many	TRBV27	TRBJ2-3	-	TGTGCCAGCACATCGCGAAATTCAGATACGCAGTATTTT	CASTSRNSDTQYF
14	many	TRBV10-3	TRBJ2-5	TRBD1	TGTGCCATCGGAACAGGGGGTGGTCAAGAGACCCAGTACTTC	CAIGTGGGQETQYF
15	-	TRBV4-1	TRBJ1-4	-	TGCGCCAGCAGCCAGGGTGGAATAACTAATGAAAAACTGTTTTTT	CASSQGGITNEKLFF
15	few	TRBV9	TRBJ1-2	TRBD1	TGTGCCAGCAGCGGTGTGTCCGGGACAGGGTATGGCTACACCTTC	CASSGVSGTGYGYTF
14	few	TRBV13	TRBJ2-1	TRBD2	TGTGCCAGCCAGAGCGGGAGCTCCTACAATGAGCAGTTCTTC	CASQSGSSYNEQFF
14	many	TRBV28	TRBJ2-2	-	TGTGCCAGCAGTTTAGAGTCCGTGGGCGGGGAGCTGTTTTTT	CASSLESVGGELFF
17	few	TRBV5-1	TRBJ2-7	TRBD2	TGCGCCAGCAGCTTGGATTGGACTAGCGGGAGGAAATCCGAGCAGTACTTC	CASSLDWTSGRKSEQYF
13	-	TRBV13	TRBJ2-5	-	TGTGCCAGCAGCTCCCCCTCCTTGGGAACCCAGTACTTC	CASSSPSLGTQYF
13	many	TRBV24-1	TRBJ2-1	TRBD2	TGTGCCACCAGTGTTAGCGGGAAGATTGAGCAGTTCTTC	CATSVSGKIEQFF
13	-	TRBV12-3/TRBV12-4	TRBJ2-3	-	TGTGCCAGCAGTTTAAGGGAAAAGGCTACGCAGTATTTT	CASSLREKATQYF
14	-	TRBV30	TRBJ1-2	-	TGTGCCTGGAGTCCTGACAGGAATAACTATGGCTACACCTTC	CAWSPDRNNYGYTF
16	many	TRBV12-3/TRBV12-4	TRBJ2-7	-	TGTGCCAGCAGTAGGGGGCTTGGTGCAGGGGAGGACGAGCAGTACTTC	CASSRGLGAGEDEQYF
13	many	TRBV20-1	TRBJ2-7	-	TGCAGTGCTAGTCGACAGGGAGGGTACGAGCAGTACTTC	CSASRQGGYEQYF
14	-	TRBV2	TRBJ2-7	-	TGTGCCAGCCTAGGCGGACAATCCCAATACGAGCAGTACTTC	CASLGGQSQYEQYF
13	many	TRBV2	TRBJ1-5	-	TGTGCCAGCAAGGGAGTGAGCAATCAGCCCCAGCATTTT	CASKGVSNQPQHF
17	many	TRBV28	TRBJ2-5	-	TGTGCCAGCAGTCAACCGAAGGGTTGGGAGAAAAGAGAGACCCAGTACTTC	CASSQPKGWEKRETQYF
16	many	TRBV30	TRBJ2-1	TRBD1	TGTGCCTGGAGTGTCGACCGGACAGGGCCCTACAATGAGCAGTTCTTC	CAWSVDRTGPYNEQFF
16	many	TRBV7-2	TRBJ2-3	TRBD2	TGTGCCAGCAGCCCTACTAGCGGAGGTTTCACAGATACGCAGTATTTT	CASSPTSGGFTDTQYF
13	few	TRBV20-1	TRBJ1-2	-	TGCAGTGCCCCGACAATGGGGAACTATGGCTACACCTTC	CSAPTMGNYGYTF
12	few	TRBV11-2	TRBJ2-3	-	TGTGCCAGCAGCGACGTCCCAGATACGCAGTATTTT	CASSDVPDTQYF
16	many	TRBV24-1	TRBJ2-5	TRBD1	TGTGCCACCAGCCCGAACAGGGGGACAGGGCGGGAGACCCAGTACTTC	CATSPNRGTGRETQYF
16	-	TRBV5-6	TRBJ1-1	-	TGTGCCAGCAGCTTGCGTACGGGGAGCCTGAACACTGAAGCTTTCTTT	CASSLRTGSLNTEAFF
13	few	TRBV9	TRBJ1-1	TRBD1	TGTGCCAGCAGCGTAGCAGGGGGCGAGGGAACTTTCTTT	CASSVAGGEGTFF
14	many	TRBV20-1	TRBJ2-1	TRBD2	TGCAGTGCTAAGGGACTAGCGGTTTACAATGAGCAGTTCTTC	CSAKGLAVYNEQFF
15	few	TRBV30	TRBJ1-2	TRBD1	TGTGCCTGGAGTGTACGAAAACAGGGGCTGAACGGCTACACCTTC	CAWSVRKQGLNGYTF
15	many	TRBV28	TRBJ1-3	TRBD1	TGTGCCAGCAGTTTAGGACAGGGGGCTGGAAACACCATATATTTT	CASSLGQGAGNTIYF
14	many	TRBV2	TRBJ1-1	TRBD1	TGTGCCAGCAGCGGGGGACAGGGTAACACTGAAGCTTTCTTT	CASSGGQGNTEAFF
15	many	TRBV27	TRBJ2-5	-	TGTGCCAGCAGTTCCCCCCGGGGGAATCAAGAGACCCAGTACTTC	CASSSPRGNQETQYF
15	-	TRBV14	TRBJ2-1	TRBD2	TGTGCCAGCAGCCAGGGGGGGACTAGTCGCAATGAGCAGTTCTTC	CASSQGGTSRNEQFF
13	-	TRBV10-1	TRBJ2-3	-	TGCGCCAGCAGCGGGAATTTAGCAGATACGCAGTATTTT	CASSGNLADTQYF
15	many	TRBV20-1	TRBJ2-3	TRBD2	TGCAGTGCTTACCTAGCGGGAGAGGCCGGAGATACGCAGTATTTT	CSAYLAGEAGDTQYF
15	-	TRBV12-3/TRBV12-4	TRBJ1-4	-	TGTGCCAGCAGTTTTGGGGACCGAGCTAATGAAAAACTGTTTTTT	CASSFGDRANEKLFF
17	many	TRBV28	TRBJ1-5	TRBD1	TGTGCCAGCAGCCTAGAGCAAACAGGGGACAGCAATCAGCCCCAGCATTTT	CASSLEQTGDSNQPQHF
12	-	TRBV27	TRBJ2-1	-	TGTGCCAGCAGTTGGGGGCGGGGTGAGCAGTTCTTC	CASSWGRGEQFF
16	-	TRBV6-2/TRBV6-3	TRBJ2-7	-	TGTGCCAGCAGCGGGCTCCCAGGGGACTCATACTACGAGCAGTACTTC	CASSGLPGDSYYEQYF
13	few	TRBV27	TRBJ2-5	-	TGTGCCAGCACTCCCGACCCGCGGGGGACCCAGTACTTC	CASTPDPRGTQYF
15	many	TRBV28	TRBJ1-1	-	TGTGCCAGCAGTTTGACAAGCACCCCGAACACTGAAGCTTTCTTT	CASSLTSTPNTEAFF
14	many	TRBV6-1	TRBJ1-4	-	TGTGCCAGCAGTGCTTCCTGGTATAATGAAAAACTGTTTTTT	CASSASWYNEKLFF
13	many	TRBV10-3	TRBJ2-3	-	TGTGCCGTCCGGGACTCACTCACAGATACGCAGTATTTT	CAVRDSLTDTQYF
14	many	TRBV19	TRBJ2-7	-	TGTGCCAGTAGTGGATCCTTAAGTGTCTACGAGCAGTACTTC	CASSGSLSVYEQYF
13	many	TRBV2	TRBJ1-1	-	TGTGCCAGCAGTATACCTTTGGGGACTGAAGCTTTCTTT	CASSIPLGTEAFF